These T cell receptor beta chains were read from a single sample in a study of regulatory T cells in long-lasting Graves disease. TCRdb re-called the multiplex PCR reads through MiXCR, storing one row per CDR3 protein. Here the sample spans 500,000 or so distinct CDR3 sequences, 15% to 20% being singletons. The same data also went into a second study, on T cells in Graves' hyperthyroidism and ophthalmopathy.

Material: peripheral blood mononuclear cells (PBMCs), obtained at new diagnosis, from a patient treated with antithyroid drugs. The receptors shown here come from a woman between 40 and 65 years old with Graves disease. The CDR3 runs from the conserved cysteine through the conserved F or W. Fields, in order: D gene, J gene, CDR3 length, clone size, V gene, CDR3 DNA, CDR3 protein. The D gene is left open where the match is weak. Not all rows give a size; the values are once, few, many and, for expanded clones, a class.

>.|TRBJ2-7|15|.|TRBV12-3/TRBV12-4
TGTGCCAGCACCGAAGATTCTGGGGGTTACAATGAGCAGTACTTC
CASTEDSGGYNEQYF
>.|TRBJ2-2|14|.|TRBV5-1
TGCGCCAGCACCCGGACAGTGAACACCGGGGAGCTGTTTTTT
CASTRTVNTGELFF
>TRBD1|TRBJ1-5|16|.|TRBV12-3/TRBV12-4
TGTGCCAGCAGTTTAGCCAAGGGGGCTCGGGATCAGCCCCAGCATTTT
CASSLAKGARDQPQHF
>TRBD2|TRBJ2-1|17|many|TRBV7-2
TGTGCCAGCAGCTTAGCTGGACTAGCGGGGGGGTGGAATGAGCAGTTCTTC
CASSLAGLAGGWNEQFF
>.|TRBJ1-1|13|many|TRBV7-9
TGTGCCAGCAGCTTAGAGAGGGGTACTGAAGCTTTCTTT
CASSLERGTEAFF
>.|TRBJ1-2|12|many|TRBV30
TGTGCCTGGGACGGGGGTCTTTATGGCTACACCTTC
CAWDGGLYGYTF
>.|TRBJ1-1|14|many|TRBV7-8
TGTGCCAGCAGCCGGGGACGGCGGACCACTGAAGCTTTCTTT
CASSRGRRTTEAFF
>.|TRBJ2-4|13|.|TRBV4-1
TGCGCCAGCAGCCAAGAGGCCCTAAACATTCAGTACTTC
CASSQEALNIQYF
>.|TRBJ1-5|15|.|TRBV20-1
TGCAGTGCTCCTGCCGAGGGTGGGGGCAATCAGCCCCAGCATTTT
CSAPAEGGGNQPQHF
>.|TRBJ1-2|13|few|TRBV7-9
TGTGCCAGCAGCCCCTGGGATGGGAATGGCTACACCTTC
CASSPWDGNGYTF
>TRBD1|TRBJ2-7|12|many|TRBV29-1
TGCAGCGTTGGGGGACAGGTCCACGAGCAGTACTTC
CSVGGQVHEQYF
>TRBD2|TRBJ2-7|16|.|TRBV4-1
TGCGCCAGCAGCCAATCGTCCGGGACTAGCCTCTACGAGCAGTACTTC
CASSQSSGTSLYEQYF
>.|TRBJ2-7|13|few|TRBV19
TGTGCCAGTAGTATCGGTGGGAGAAACGAGCAGTACTTC
CASSIGGRNEQYF
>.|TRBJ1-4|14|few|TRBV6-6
TGTGCCAGCAGTTACTCGATCGGGGCGGAAAAACTGTTTTTT
CASSYSIGAEKLFF
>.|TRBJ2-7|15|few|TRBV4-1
TGCGCCAGCAGCCAAGAGCCGACTAGCTCCTACGAGCAGTACTTC
CASSQEPTSSYEQYF
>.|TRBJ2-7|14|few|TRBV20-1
TGCAGTGCGAGTGTTAGGACGTCGGCCAGCGAGCAGTACTTC
CSASVRTSASEQYF
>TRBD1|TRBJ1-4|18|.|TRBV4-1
TGCGCCAGCAGCCAAGTAGGGGGCTTCGGAATTCTGAATGAAAAACTGTTTTTT
CASSQVGGFGILNEKLFF
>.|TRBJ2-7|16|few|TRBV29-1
TGCAGCGTTGAAGGCGTTGGGGGCTGGAGCTCCTACGAGCAGTACTTC
CSVEGVGGWSSYEQYF